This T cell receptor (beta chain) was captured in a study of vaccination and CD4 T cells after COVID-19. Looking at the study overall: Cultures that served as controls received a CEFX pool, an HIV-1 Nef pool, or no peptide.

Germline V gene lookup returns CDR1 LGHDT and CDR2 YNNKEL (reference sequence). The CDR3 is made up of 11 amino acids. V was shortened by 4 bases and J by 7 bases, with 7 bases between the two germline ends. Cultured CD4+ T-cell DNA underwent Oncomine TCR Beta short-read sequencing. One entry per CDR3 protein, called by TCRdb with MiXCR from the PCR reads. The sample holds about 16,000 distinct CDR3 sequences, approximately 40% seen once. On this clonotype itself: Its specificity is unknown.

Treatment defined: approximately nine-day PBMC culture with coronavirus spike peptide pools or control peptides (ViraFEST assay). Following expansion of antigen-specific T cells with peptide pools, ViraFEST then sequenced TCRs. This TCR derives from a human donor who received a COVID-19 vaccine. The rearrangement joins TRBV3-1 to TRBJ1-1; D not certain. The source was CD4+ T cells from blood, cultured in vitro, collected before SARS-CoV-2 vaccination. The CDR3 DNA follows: TGTGCCAGCAGCCGTGCAGGTGAAGCTTTCTTT. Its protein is CASSRAGEAFF.